This TCR beta chain originates from a study of immune cell composition in non-small cell lung cancer. Repertoires were generated with immunoSEQ multiplex PCR, while TCRdb's copy carries only in-frame clones and drops some. In the table there are roughly 3,000 clones, 55% to 80% of which are singletons. Normal lung was sampled as far from the tumour as possible, at least 3 cm. The V and J ends lost 9 bases and 2 bases, in that order; junction bases with no gene match: 8. The length of the CDR3 is 14 residues. The data also belong to a second study, concerning CD4 T cells in lung cancer.

The chain uses TRBV5-3 and TRBJ2-1; 7 nucleotides align to TRBD1. TRBV5-3 has ORF status, its function being uncertain. The sample was non-adjacent lung tissue. The sequence was collected from a human donor with non-small cell lung cancer. For the CDR3, the DNA is TGTGCCAATAGAGGGACAGAAGCCTACAATGAGCAGTTCTTC. Translating gives CANRGTEAYNEQFF.